This TCR beta chain is drawn from a study of cytomegalovirus exposure and HLA in healthy donors. Overall study findings and caveats: CMV antigen specificity of a few CMV-associated chains was confirmed in vitro.

This clone appeared a single time. Its target is unknown. Profiled with immunoSEQ multiplex PCR; TCRdb holds only in-frame clones, not every one. The sample consists of some 78,000 clones, approximately 95% of them appearing once. The sequencing input was PBMCs. The source is a man between 18 and 29 years old in good health and CMV-seropositive.

The CDR3 region is CARGGQGTYEQYF. Here the CDR3 DNA reads TGTGCCAGAGGTGGACAGGGCACCTACGAGCAGTACTTC. The chain recombines TRBV7-2 with TRBJ2-7, with TRBD1 identical over 8 bases. The CDR3 runs to 13 residues. Germline CDR1 is SGHTA and CDR2 is FQGNSA. V lost 9 bases to trimming and J lost 2 bases; unmatched junction nucleotides: 6.